The rows below give T cell receptor beta chains drawn from one sample of a study of blood T cell repertoires in COVID-19. The table came from immunoSEQ multiplex PCR; TCRdb's copy has only in-frame clones and leaves some out. This table holds about 180,000 clones, approximately 88% found once. The material sequenced was peripheral blood. These receptor sequences come from a woman younger than 45 with acute or convalescent COVID-19. The CDR3 runs from the conserved cysteine through the conserved F or W. A D gene is named only where the DNA matches it firmly. For some rows the clone size is stated as once, few or many, or as a class when expanded; others skip it.

TRBV5-4	.	TRBJ2-1	.	TGTGCCAGCAGCTTGGAAAGGCCGGGAAATGAGCAGTTCTTC	CASSLERPGNEQFF
TRBV5-5	.	TRBJ2-2	.	TGTGCCAGCAGCTTGGCCGGGGGATTTAACGGGGAGCTGTTTTTT	CASSLAGGFNGELFF
TRBV19	.	TRBJ2-2	.	TGTGCCAGTAGTAAACTACCTTCGTTAGCCTGGAGCACCGGGGAGCTGTTTTTT	CASSKLPSLAWSTGELFF
TRBV7-9	.	TRBJ1-1	.	TGTGCCAGCAGCATTGGACAGCTTGAAGCTTTCTTT	CASSIGQLEAFF
TRBV25-1	.	TRBJ2-7	.	TGTGCCAGCAGTGATTCCTACGCCTACGAGCAGTACTTC	CASSDSYAYEQYF
TRBV11-2	TRBD2	TRBJ2-3	once	TGTGCCAGCAGCTTAGGGGCCACTAGCGGGAGGACCCATTTT	CASSLGATSGRTHF
TRBV9	TRBD1	TRBJ1-2	.	TGTGCCAGCAGCATCACAGGGGGCGCGGAGGGCTACACCTTC	CASSITGGAEGYTF
TRBV5-1	.	TRBJ2-6	.	TGCGCCAGCAGCCCCCTAGTCTCTGGGGCCAACGTCCTGACTTTC	CASSPLVSGANVLTF
TRBV4-2	.	TRBJ2-1	.	TGTGCCAGCAGCCAAGCTTTCGGGGGACTGGGATTATACAATGAGCAGTTCTTC	CASSQAFGGLGLYNEQFF
TRBV27	TRBD1	TRBJ1-2	once	TGTGCCAGCAGAAAGGGACAGGGAGTAGCATACACCTTC	CASRKGQGVAYTF
TRBV4-1	.	TRBJ1-3	.	TGCGCCAGCAGCCAAGGGGCGAGACAGTGGGACACCATATATTTT	CASSQGARQWDTIYF
TRBV5-1	TRBD1	TRBJ2-2	once	TGCGCCAGCAGCGCCGGACAGGGCGGGGAGCTGTTTTTT	CASSAGQGGELFF
TRBV10-3	.	TRBJ2-1	.	TGTGCCATCAGTGAAGGACAGGACCAAGAGCGGGCCCCTTCCTACAATGAGCAGTTCTTC	CAISEGQDQERAPSYNEQFF
TRBV29-1	TRBD2	TRBJ2-1	.	TGCAGCGCCATTAGCGGGTCGGGCTACAATGAGCAGTTCTTC	CSAISGSGYNEQFF
TRBV11-1	.	TRBJ1-6	.	TGTGCCAGCAGCTTACAGGAAAATTCACCCCTCCACTTT	CASSLQENSPLHF
TRBV27	.	TRBJ2-1	.	TGTGCCAGCAGTTTATCGTTAGGGAGAGAGCAGTTCTTC	CASSLSLGREQFF
TRBV7-9	.	TRBJ2-3	.	TGTGCCAGCAGCCAGGGACAAGGTACAGATACGCAGTATTTT	CASSQGQGTDTQYF
TRBV6-5	TRBD1	TRBJ1-6	.	TGTGCCAGCAAGGGGGCGAACTATAATTCACCCCTCCACTTT	CASKGANYNSPLHF
TRBV5-1	TRBD1	TRBJ2-3	.	TGCGCCAGCAGCTCAGGGACAGGGATGCGCGTAGATACGCAGTATTTT	CASSSGTGMRVDTQYF
TRBV4-1	.	TRBJ1-5	.	TGCGCCAGCAGCCAAGAAGCCCTGAATCAGCCCCAGCATTTT	CASSQEALNQPQHF
TRBV6-5	TRBD2	TRBJ2-7	.	TGTGCCAGCACTTTTACCTTAGCGGGAGGGTACGAGCAGTACTTC	CASTFTLAGGYEQYF
TRBV27	TRBD1	TRBJ2-7	.	TGTGCCAGCAGTTTAGGGACAGGTCGACTCTACGAGCAGTACTTC	CASSLGTGRLYEQYF
TRBV5-6	.	TRBJ1-4	.	TGTGCCAGCAGCAGGGCGGGACGTGTTCCTAGTTCGATTGAAAAACTGTTTTTT	CASSRAGRVPSSIEKLFF
TRBV9	.	TRBJ2-5	.	TGTGCCAGCAGCGTAGGTCTACCACAAGAGACCCAGTACTTC	CASSVGLPQETQYF
TRBV10-3	.	TRBJ2-1	.	TGTGCCATCAGTGTTGGTCAACAGGTCCCTGAGCAGTTCTTC	CAISVGQQVPEQFF
TRBV29-1	.	TRBJ1-1	once	TGCAGCGTTGCCAGTGGGAACACTGAAGCTTTCTTT	CSVASGNTEAFF
TRBV11-3	TRBD2	TRBJ2-1	.	TGTGCCAGCAGCTTGAGCGGGACGAATGAGCAGTTCTTC	CASSLSGTNEQFF
TRBV7-2	TRBD1	TRBJ2-5	once	TGTGCCAGCAGCCCCAGGACAGGGAGAGAGACCCAGTACTTC	CASSPRTGRETQYF
TRBV4-2	.	TRBJ1-5	few	TGTGCCAGCAGCCAAGATCCCGGGGGTTATAGCAATCAGCCCCAGCATTTT	CASSQDPGGYSNQPQHF
TRBV7-2	.	TRBJ1-1	.	TGTGCCAGCAGCTTAGCGGCGGTACAGGGAGAAGCTTTCTTT	CASSLAAVQGEAFF
TRBV27	TRBD1	TRBJ1-5	.	TGTGCCAGCGGACAGGGGGTCCAGCATTTT	CASGQGVQHF
TRBV5-1	.	TRBJ2-6	.	TGCGCCAGCAGCTTGGAAGCAGGGTCGGCTATTGGGGCCAACGTCCTGACTTTC	CASSLEAGSAIGANVLTF
TRBV6-5	.	TRBJ1-2	once	TGTGCCAGCGAGGAGGGACTGCTATATGGCTACACCTTC	CASEEGLLYGYTF
TRBV2	.	TRBJ2-7	.	TGTGCCAGCAGCGAGAACGGTAGACTCTACGAGCAGTACTTC	CASSENGRLYEQYF
TRBV12-3/TRBV12-4	TRBD1	TRBJ1-2	.	TGTGCCAGCAGTCCGGGACAGGGGGACGGCTACACCTTC	CASSPGQGDGYTF
TRBV10-2	TRBD2	TRBJ2-7	.	TGCGCCAGCAGCCCGACTAGCGGGAGATCCTACGAGCAGTACTTC	CASSPTSGRSYEQYF
TRBV7-2	.	TRBJ2-5	.	TGTGCCAGCAGGCCGAGATCGGGTTATGAGACCCAGTACTTC	CASRPRSGYETQYF
TRBV6-4	.	TRBJ2-2	.	TGTGCCAGCAGTGACTCACTGGCCGGGGAGCTGTTTTTT	CASSDSLAGELFF
TRBV5-1	TRBD1	TRBJ1-1	.	TGCGCCAGCAGCTTGGCTACAGGGGGAACCAACACTGAAGCTTTCTTT	CASSLATGGTNTEAFF
TRBV6-5	TRBD1	TRBJ1-1	.	TGTGCCAGCAGTTACGGAGGGCAGGGGGCGCAGGCTTTCTTT	CASSYGGQGAQAFF
TRBV27	.	TRBJ2-3	few	TGTGCCAGCAGTTTTTTACAGTTTGGTGATACGCAGTATTTT	CASSFLQFGDTQYF
TRBV28	.	TRBJ2-5	.	TGTGCCAGCAGTTTAGAGTACCAAGAGACCCAGTACTTC	CASSLEYQETQYF
TRBV4-1	.	TRBJ1-3	once	TGCGCCAGCAGCCAAGATTTATTCTCTGGAAACACCATATATTTT	CASSQDLFSGNTIYF
TRBV6-5	.	TRBJ1-3	.	TGTGCCACGACCCGGGGGGCTCTTGGAAACACCATATATTTT	CATTRGALGNTIYF
TRBV4-1	.	TRBJ1-5	.	TGCGCCAGCAGCCAAGATGGCGGGATTGGCAATCAGCCCCAGCATTTT	CASSQDGGIGNQPQHF